The TCR beta chain under discussion was sequenced for a study of blood T cell repertoires in COVID-19. At the level of the study: The samples span acute and convalescent COVID-19 from the United States, Italy and Spain.

Under the authors' procedure: Estimation of nucleated cell counts relied on the amplification of reference gene primers. Repertoires were generated with immunoSEQ multiplex PCR, while TCRdb's copy carries only in-frame clones and drops some. That table gives V, J and clone size, and the DNA gave D and trimming. The sample contains 430,000 or so clones, approximately 90% of which appear only once. The CDR3 is made up of 15 amino acids. V lost 1 base, J lost 0 bases, and 7 bases lay in between. CDR1 is LGHNA and CDR2 is YSLEER in the germline V gene. Enrollees, about 18 to 95 years old, lived in about two dozen US areas. Symptom resolution, clearance, or two negative PCRs marked the recovered donors of Cohort 3.

This chain joins TRBV4-3 and TRBJ2-1, with D unresolved. The receptor comes from a woman in her 40s who had recovered from COVID-19. Sequencing used PBMCs or T cells enriched from blood (not recorded which). CDR3 region: CASSQVYSSYNEQFF. The CDR3 DNA reads TGCGCCAGCAGCCAAGTTTATAGCTCCTACAATGAGCAGTTCTTC.